This is a list of T cell receptor beta chains from one sample in a study of T cell responses to AZD1222 COVID-19 vaccine. Only in-frame clones appear in the TCRdb table, and some are missing; sequencing was by immunoSEQ multiplex PCR. This sample has some 73,000 clones; 85% to 90% occur once, and the top ten carry 9.3%. This specimen was peripheral blood, taken 28 days after the second AZD1222 dose. These receptors were obtained from an adult who received the AZD1222 COVID-19 vaccine. CDR3s include the opening cysteine and the closing phenylalanine or tryptophan. D genes are given only for firm matches. Clone size is stated in some rows and not others, as once, few, many or a class when expanded.

J gene	D gene	V gene	CDR3 length	clone size	CDR3 protein
TRBJ1-1	-	TRBV5-6	15	-	CASRNMRVSHTEAFF
TRBJ1-1	-	TRBV5-1	15	once	CASSSGLRMGTEAFF
TRBJ1-6	TRBD1	TRBV5-6	14	-	CASSGTGGGSPLHF
TRBJ1-2	-	TRBV5-1	12	-	CASSLGRDGYTF
TRBJ1-2	-	TRBV20-1	11	-	CSARARVGYTF
TRBJ2-6	-	TRBV9	17	-	CASSTRQDYSGANVLTF
TRBJ1-2	-	TRBV5-5	14	-	CASSLFGLDYGYTF
TRBJ2-1	-	TRBV11-1	12	-	CASSPGGNEQFF
TRBJ1-1	-	TRBV6-6	14	medium-sized	CASLKGSGNTEAFF
TRBJ2-1	TRBD2	TRBV6-5	15	-	CAGSVGLAGAYEQFF
TRBJ2-5	-	TRBV7-6	13	-	CASSLASFRAQYF
TRBJ2-5	-	TRBV10-3	13	-	CAISGRGIETQYF
TRBJ2-1	TRBD2	TRBV5-1	16	-	CASSLNLAGGYNEQFF
TRBJ2-1	TRBD2	TRBV6-2/TRBV6-3	16	-	CASSYYGGGRDNEQFF
TRBJ2-3	TRBD1	TRBV6-1	16	once	CASSGTGVRYTDTQYF
TRBJ2-5	TRBD1	TRBV5-1	13	-	CASRQGVQETQYF
TRBJ2-5	-	TRBV19	14	-	CASTKRAMQETQYF
TRBJ1-1	TRBD1	TRBV5-8	15	-	CASSLEGQGVRQAFF
TRBJ2-3	TRBD2	TRBV18	16	-	CASSLGLAGDVDTQYF
TRBJ1-4	-	TRBV19	17	-	CASSIAQKTSLLRKLFF
TRBJ2-1	-	TRBV7-6	11	-	CASSPRNEQFF
TRBJ2-7	TRBD2	TRBV5-1	13	-	CASSWGGSYEQYF
TRBJ2-7	-	TRBV16	15	-	CASSQIQTGGGEQYF
TRBJ1-3	-	TRBV18	17	-	CASSPLFRANSGNTIYF
TRBJ1-5	TRBD1	TRBV7-8	15	-	CASRSGTGNNQPQHF
TRBJ2-3	-	TRBV11-3	13	-	CASSLPGMGTQYF
TRBJ2-2	-	TRBV5-1	13	once	CASSLVGTGELFF